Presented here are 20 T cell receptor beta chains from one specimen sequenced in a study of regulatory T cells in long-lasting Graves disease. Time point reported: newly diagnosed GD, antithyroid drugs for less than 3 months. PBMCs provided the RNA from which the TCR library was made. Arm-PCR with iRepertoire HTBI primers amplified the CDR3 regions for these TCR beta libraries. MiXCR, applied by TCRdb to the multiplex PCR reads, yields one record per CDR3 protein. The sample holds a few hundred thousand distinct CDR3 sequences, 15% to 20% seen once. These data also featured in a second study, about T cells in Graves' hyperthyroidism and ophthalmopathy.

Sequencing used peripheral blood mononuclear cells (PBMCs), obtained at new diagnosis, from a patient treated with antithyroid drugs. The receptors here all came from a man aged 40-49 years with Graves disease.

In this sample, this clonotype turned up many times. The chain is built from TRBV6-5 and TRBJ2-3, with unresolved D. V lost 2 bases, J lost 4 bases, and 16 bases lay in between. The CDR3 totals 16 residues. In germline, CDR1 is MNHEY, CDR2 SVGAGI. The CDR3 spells CASSYHFSRSADTQYF. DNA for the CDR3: TGTGCCAGCAGTTACCACTTTTCCAGGAGCGCAGATACGCAGTATTTT.

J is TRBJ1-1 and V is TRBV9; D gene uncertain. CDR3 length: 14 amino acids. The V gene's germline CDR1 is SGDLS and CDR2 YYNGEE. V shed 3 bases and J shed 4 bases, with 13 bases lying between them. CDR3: CASSAVRVATEAFF. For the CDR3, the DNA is TGTGCCAGCAGCGCGGTGAGGGTGGCCACTGAAGCTTTCTTT. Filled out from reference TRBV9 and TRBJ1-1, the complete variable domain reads DSGVTQTPKHLITATGQRVTLRCSPRSGDLSVYWYQQSLDQGLQFLIQYYNGEERAKGNILERFSAQQFPDLHSELNLSSLELGDSALYFCASSAVRVATEAFFGQGTRLTVV.

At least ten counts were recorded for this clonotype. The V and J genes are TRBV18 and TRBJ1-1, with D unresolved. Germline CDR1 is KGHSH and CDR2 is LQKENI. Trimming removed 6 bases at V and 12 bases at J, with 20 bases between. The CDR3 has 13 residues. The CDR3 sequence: CASSPGGRRGPFF. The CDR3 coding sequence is TGTGCCAGCTCTCCAGGTGGGCGTCGTGGGCCTTTCTTT. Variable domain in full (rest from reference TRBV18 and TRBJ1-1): NAGVMQNPRHLVRRRGQEARLRCSPMKGHSHVYWYRQLPEEGLKFMVYLQKENIIDESGMPKERFSAEFPKEGPSILRIQQVVRGDSAAYFCASSPGGRRGPFFGQGTRLTVV.

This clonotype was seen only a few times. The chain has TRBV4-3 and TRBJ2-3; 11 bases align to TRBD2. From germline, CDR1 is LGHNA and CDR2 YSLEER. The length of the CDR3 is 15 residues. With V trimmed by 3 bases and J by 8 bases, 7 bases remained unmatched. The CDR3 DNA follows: TGCGCCAGCAGCCAGGGACTAGCGGCTCCGGGTACGCAGTATTTT. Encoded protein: CASSQGLAAPGTQYF.

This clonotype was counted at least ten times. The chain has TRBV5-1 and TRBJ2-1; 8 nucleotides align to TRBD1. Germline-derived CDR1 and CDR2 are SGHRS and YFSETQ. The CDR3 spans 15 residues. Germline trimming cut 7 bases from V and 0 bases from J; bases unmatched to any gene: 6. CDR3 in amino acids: CASSEQGGSYNEQFF. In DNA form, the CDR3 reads TGCGCCAGCTCCGAACAGGGGGGCTCCTACAATGAGCAGTTCTTC.

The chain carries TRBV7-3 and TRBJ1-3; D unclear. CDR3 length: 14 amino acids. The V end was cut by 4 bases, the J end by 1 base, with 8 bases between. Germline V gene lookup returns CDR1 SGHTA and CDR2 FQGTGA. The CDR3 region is CASSSGISGNTIYF. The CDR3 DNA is TGTGCCAGCAGCTCTGGGATTTCTGGAAACACCATATATTTT. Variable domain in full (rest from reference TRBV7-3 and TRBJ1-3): GAGVSQTPSNKVTEKGKYVELRCDPISGHTALYWYRQSLGQGPEFLIYFQGTGAADDSGLPNDRFFAVRPEGSVSTLKIQRTERGDSAVYLCASSSGISGNTIYFGEGSWLTVV.

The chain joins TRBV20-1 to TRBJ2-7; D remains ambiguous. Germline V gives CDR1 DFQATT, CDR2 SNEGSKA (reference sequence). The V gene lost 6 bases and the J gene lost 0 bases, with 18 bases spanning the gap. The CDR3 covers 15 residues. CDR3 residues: CSAKTPWKYSYEQYF. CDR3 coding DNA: TGCAGTGCCAAGACTCCCTGGAAATACTCCTACGAGCAGTACTTC.

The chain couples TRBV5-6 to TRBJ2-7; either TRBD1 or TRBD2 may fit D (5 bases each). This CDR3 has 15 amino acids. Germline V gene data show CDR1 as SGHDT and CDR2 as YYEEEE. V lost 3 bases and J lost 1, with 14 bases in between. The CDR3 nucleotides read TGTGCCAGCAGCTATAACCCCGGGGCTTCCTACGAGCAGTACTTC. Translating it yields CASSYNPGASYEQYF.

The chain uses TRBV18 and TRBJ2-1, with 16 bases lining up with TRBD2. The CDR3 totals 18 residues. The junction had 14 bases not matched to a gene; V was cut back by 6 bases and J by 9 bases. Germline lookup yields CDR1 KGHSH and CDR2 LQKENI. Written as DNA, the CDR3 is TGTGCCAGCTCCCCCGGGACTAGCGGGGGGGCTTTCAGGGCTGAGCAGTTCTTC. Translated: CASSPGTSGGAFRAEQFF.

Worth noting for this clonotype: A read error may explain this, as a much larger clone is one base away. In DNA form, the CDR3 reads TGTGCCAGCAGTTCGGTCAGGGGGCGATTTCGTACGCAGTATTTT. Its protein product is CASSSVRGRFRTQYF. The chain carries TRBV6-5 and TRBJ2-3; TRBD1 matches at 8 bases. V trimming: 4 bases; J trimming: 8 bases; junction bases outside the gene matches: 11. Germline loops: CDR1 MNHEY, CDR2 SVGAGI. This CDR3 contains 15 residues.

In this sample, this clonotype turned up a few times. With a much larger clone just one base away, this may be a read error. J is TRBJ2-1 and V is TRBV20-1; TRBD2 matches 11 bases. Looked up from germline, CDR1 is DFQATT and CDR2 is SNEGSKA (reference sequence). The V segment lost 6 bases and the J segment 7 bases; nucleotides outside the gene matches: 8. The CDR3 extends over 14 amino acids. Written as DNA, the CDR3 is TGCAGTGCCGTAGCGGGGGGGACGGTAAATGAGCAGTTCTTC. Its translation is CSAVAGGTVNEQFF.

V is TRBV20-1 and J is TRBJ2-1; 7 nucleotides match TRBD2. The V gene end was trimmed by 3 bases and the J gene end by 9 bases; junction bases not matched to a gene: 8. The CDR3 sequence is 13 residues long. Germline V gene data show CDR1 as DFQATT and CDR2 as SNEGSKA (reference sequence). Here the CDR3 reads CSASAGGTVEQFF. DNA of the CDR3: TGCAGTGCTAGTGCCGGGGGGACGGTTGAGCAGTTCTTC.

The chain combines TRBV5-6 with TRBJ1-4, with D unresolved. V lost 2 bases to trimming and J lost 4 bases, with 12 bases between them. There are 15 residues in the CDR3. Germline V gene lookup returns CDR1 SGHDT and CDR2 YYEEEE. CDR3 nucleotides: TGTGCCAGCAGCTTTGAGCAAGGAGGTAATGAAAAACTGTTTTTT. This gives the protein CASSFEQGGNEKLFF.

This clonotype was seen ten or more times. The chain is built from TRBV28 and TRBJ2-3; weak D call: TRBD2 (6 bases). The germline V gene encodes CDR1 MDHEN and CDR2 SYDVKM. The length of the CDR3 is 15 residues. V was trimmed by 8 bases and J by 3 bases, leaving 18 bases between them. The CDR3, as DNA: TGTGCCAGCTGGGGGGACCGAGGAGCGACAGATACGCAGTATTTT. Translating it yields CASWGDRGATDTQYF.

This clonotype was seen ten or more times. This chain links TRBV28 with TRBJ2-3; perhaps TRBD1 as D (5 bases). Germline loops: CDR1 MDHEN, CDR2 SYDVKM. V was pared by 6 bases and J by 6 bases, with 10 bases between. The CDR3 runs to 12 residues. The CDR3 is CASRSSGDTQYF. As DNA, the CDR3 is TGTGCCAGCAGGTCCTCAGGGGATACGCAGTATTTT.

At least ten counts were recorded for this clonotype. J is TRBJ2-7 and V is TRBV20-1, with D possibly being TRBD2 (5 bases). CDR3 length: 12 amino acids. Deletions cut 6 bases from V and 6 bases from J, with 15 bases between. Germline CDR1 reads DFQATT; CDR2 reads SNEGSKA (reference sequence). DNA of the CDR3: TGCAGTGCAGGCCCCCGGGGTTCCGAGCAGTACTTC. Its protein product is CSAGPRGSEQYF.

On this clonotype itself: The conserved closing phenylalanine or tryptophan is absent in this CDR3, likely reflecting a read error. Here the CDR3 DNA reads TGTGCCAGCAGCCAAGAACCGAGCGGGTTTACTGGAGGAAACACCATATATTCT. It translates to CASSQEPSGFTGGNTIYS. The gene calls are TRBV4-2 and TRBJ1-3; the D is unclear. Germline CDR1 LGHNA, CDR2 YNFKEQ. V was cut by 0 bases and J by 4 bases, with 19 bases left in between. The CDR3 sequence is 18 residues long.

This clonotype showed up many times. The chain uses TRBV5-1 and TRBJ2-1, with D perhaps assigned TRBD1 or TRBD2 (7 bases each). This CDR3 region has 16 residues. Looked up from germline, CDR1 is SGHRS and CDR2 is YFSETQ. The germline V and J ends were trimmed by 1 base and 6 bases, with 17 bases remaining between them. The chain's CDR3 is CASSLSRGGRINEQFF. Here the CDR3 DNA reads TGCGCCAGCAGCTTGTCCAGGGGGGGCCGCATCAATGAGCAGTTCTTC.

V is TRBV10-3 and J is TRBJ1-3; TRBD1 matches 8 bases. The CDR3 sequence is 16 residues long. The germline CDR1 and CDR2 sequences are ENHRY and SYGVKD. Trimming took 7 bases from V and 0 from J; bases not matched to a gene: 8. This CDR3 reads CAINPSGQASGNTIYF. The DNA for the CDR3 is TGTGCCATCAACCCGTCGGGACAGGCCTCTGGAAACACCATATATTTT.

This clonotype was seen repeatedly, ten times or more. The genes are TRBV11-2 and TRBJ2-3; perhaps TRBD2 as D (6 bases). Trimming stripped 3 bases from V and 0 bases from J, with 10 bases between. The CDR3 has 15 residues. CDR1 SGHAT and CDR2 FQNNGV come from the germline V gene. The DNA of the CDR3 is TGTGCCAGCAGCTTCGGGGGTGTAAGCACAGATACGCAGTATTTT. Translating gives CASSFGGVSTDTQYF.